This T cell receptor beta chain came from a study of control samples from healthy donors and cancer patients (dated by TCRdb to 2019 to 2021). The germline V gene encodes CDR1 DFQATT and CDR2 SNEGSKA (reference sequence). The V end loses 6 bases and the J end loses 1 base, and a stretch of 6 bases separates them. From its cysteine to its phenylalanine, the CDR3 spans 11 amino acids. Only CDR3 DNA is held: 33 bases, read in frame from base 1. Library generation was performed with the immunoSEQ multiplex PCR assay. The clones in this table, taken by TCRdb from immuneACCESS, are in-frame only. Not every clone is retained; where verified, under half of the shortfall comes from an unresolved V gene, and the cause of the rest is unknown. For this sample there are 110,000 to 150,000 clones; 94% appear just once. In total, the top ten clones hold about 12% of the sample. On this clone itself: No cognate antigen has been identified for it. No base quality information exists; no much larger clone differs at one position. Other DNA sequences from this sample encode an identical CDR3 as well.

The chain uses TRBV20-1 and TRBJ1-1; the D gene remains uncertain. Sequenced material: blood. The sequence was collected from a man aged 35 to 55 in good health. The nucleotides read TGCAGTGCCCCGAGGAACACTGAAGCTTTCTTT. This translates into CSAPRNTEAFF.